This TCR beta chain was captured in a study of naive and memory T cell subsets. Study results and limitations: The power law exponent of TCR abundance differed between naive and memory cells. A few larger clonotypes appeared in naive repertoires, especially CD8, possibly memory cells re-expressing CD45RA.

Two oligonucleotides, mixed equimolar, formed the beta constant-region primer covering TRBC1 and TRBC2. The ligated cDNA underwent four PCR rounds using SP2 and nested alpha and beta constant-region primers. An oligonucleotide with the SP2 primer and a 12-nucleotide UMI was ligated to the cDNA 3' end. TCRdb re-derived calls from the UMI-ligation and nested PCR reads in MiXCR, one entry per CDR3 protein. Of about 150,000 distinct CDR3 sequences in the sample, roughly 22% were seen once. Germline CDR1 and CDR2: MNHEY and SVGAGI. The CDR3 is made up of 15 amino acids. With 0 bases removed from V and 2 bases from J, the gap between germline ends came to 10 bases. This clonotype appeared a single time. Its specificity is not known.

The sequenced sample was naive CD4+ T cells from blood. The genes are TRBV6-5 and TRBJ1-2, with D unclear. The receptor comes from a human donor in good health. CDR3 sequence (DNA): TGTGCCAGCAGTTACTCGAGCGTCTACAACTATGGCTACACCTTC. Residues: CASSYSSVYNYGYTF.